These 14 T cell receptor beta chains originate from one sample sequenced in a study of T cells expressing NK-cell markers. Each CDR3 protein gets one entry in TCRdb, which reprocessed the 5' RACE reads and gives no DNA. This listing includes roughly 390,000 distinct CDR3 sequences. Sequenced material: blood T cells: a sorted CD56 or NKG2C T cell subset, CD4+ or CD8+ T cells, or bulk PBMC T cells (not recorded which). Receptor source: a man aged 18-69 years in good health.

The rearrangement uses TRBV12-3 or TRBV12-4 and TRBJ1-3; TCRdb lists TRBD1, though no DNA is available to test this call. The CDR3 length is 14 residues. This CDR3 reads CASTIRVSGNTIYF.

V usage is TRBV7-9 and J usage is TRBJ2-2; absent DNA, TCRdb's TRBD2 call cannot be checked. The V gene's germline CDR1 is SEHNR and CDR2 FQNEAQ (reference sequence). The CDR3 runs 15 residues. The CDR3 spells CASSGTGGLPGELFF.

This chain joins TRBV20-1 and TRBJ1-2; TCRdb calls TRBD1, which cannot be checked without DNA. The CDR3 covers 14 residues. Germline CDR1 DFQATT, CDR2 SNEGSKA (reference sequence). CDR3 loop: CSAPTGFINYGYTF.

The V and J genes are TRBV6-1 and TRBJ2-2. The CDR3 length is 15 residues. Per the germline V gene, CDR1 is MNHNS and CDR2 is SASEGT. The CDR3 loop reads CASSETAEVPGELFF.

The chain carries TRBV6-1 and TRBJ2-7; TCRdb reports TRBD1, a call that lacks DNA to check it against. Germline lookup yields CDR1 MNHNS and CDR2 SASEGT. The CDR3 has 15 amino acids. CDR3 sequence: CASTLWGTGAYEQYF.

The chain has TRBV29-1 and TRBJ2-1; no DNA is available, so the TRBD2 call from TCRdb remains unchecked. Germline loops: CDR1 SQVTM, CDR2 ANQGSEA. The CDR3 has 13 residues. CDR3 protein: CSVGLAFKGEQFF.

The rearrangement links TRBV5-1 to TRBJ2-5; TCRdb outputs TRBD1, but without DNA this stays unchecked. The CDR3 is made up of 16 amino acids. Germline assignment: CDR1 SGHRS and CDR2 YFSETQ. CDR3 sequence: CASSPDSPLYQETQYF.

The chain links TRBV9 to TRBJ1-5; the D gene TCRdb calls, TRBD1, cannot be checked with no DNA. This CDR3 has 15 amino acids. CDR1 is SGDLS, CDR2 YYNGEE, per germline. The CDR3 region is CASSIQDRGRQPQHF. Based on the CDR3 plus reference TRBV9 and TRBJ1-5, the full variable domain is DSGVTQTPKHLITATGQRVTLRCSPRSGDLSVYWYQQSLDQGLQFLIQYYNGEERAKGNILERFSAQQFPDLHSELNLSSLELGDSALYFCASSIQDRGRQPQHFGDGTRLSIL.

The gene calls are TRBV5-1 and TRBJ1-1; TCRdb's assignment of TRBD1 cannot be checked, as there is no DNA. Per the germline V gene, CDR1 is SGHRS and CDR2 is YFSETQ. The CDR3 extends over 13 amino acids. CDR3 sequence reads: CASSIQGKGEAFF.

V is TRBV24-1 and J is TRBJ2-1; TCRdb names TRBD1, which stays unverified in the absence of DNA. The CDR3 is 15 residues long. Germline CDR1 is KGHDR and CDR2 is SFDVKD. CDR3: CATSRGGGAYNEQFF.

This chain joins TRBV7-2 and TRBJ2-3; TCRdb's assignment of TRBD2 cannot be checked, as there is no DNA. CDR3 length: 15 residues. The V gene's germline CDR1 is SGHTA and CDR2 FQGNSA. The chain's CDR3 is CASRKSTSSADTQYF.

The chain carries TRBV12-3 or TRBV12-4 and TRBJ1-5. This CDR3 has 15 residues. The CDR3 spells CASSPNPGRNQPQHF.

Here the CDR3 reads CASSQDGQPSREAFF. J is TRBJ1-1 and V is TRBV3-1. The germline gives CDR1 LGHDT, CDR2 YNNKEL (reference sequence). CDR3 length: 15 amino acids.

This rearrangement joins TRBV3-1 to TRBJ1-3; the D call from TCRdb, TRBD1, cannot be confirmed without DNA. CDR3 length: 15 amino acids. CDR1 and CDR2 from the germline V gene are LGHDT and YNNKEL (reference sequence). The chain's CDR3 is CASALKTGKGNTIYF.